These 21 T cell receptor beta chains originate from one sample sequenced in a study of blood T cell repertoires in COVID-19. The repertoire was sequenced with immunoSEQ multiplex PCR; TCRdb's copy has only in-frame clones and lacks some. The table has roughly 140,000 clones, approximately 84% seen once; the top ten hold around 8.6%. The specimen sequenced was peripheral blood. The receptor source for this set is a human donor in a cohort sampled during active COVID-19.

This clone was recorded only once. V and J are TRBV3-1 (or the pseudogene TRBV3-2) and TRBJ2-2; D unclear. The CDR3 contains 14 residues. The germline V gene encodes CDR1 LGHDT and CDR2 YNNKEL (reference sequence). The V end was cut by 6 bases, the J end by 5 bases, with 13 bases between. The CDR3: CASSSTILTGELFF. The CDR3 DNA sequence: TGTGCCAGCAGTTCTACTATTCTTACCGGGGAGCTGTTTTTT.

This rearrangement joins TRBV24-1 to TRBJ2-1, with D possibly TRBD1 on 5 matching bases. Germline CDR1 is KGHDR and CDR2 is SFDVKD. V dropped 2 bases and J dropped 0 bases, with 7 bases sitting between them. The CDR3 contains 15 residues. The DNA of the CDR3 is TGTGCCACCAGTGATTCTGACAGCTCCTACAATGAGCAGTTCTTC. Translated, it gives CATSDSDSSYNEQFF.

The chain carries TRBV3-1 (or the pseudogene TRBV3-2) and TRBJ1-6, with 8 bases aligning to TRBD1. The V and J ends lost 1 base and 9 bases, in that order; junction bases with no gene match: 2. CDR3 length: 14 residues. CDR1 and CDR2 (germline): LGHDT, YNNKEL (reference sequence). The CDR3 loop is CASSQAGGGSPLHF. DNA for the CDR3: TGTGCCAGCAGCCAAGCAGGGGGCGGTTCACCCCTCCACTTT.

V and J are TRBV5-4 and TRBJ1-2; no definite D call. Germline loops: CDR1 SGHNT, CDR2 YYREEE (reference sequence). The V end was cut by 1 base, the J end by 12 bases, with 13 bases between. This CDR3 has 12 residues. CDR3 in amino acids: CASSLPGWVDTF. The CDR3 DNA reads as TGTGCCAGCAGCTTGCCAGGATGGGTTGACACCTTC.

V and J are TRBV13 and TRBJ2-1; 14 nucleotides line up with TRBD2. Unmatched junction bases numbered 10, after V lost 4 bases and J lost 8 bases. CDR1 and CDR2 (germline): PRHDT, FYEKMQ (reference sequence). This CDR3 contains 17 residues. CDR3 sequence (DNA): TGTGCCAGCAGCTGGCGACTAGCGGGGGGGAATAGGTATGAGCAGTTCTTC. Protein product: CASSWRLAGGNRYEQFF. The full variable domain, completed using reference TRBV13 and TRBJ2-1, is AAGVIQSPRHLIKEKRETATLKCYPIPRHDTVYWYQQGPGQDPQFLISFYEKMQSDKGSIPDRFSAQQFSDYHSELNMSSLELGDSALYFCASSWRLAGGNRYEQFFGPGTRLTVL.

The genes are TRBV7-9 and TRBJ1-6; D is ambiguous. Germline assignment: CDR1 SEHNR and CDR2 FQNEAQ (reference sequence). CDR3 length: 12 amino acids. The V end lost 6 bases, the J end lost 6 bases, and 6 bases lay between the germline ends. CDR3 sequence: CASSYGNSPLHF. The CDR3 DNA reads as TGTGCCAGCAGTTACGGTAATTCACCCCTCCACTTT.

The chain combines TRBV6-1 with TRBJ2-3; maybe TRBD2 (7 bases). V shed 2 bases and J shed 0 bases, with 15 bases lying between them. The CDR3 covers 17 residues. Germline assignment: CDR1 MNHNS and CDR2 SASEGT. The CDR3 bases are TGTGCCAGCAGTGAAATGAGGGGGGGACGAAGCACAGATACGCAGTATTTT. It codes for CASSEMRGGRSTDTQYF.

This clone was observed a handful of times. J is TRBJ1-6 and V is TRBV3-1 (or the pseudogene TRBV3-2); D call uncertain. CDR1 and CDR2 from the germline V gene are LGHDT and YNNKEL (reference sequence). V dropped 5 bases and J dropped 10 bases, with 18 bases sitting between them. CDR3 length: 15 amino acids. CDR3: CASSAREGRESPLHF. Here the CDR3 DNA reads TGTGCCAGCAGCGCTAGGGAGGGAAGAGAGTCACCCCTCCACTTT.

The chain combines TRBV4-1 with TRBJ1-4, with no clear D. Trimming took off 1 base at V and 7 bases at J, with 13 bases between the two ends. The CDR3 is 15 residues long. Germline V gene data show CDR1 as MGHRA and CDR2 as YSYEKL. The CDR3 nucleotides read TGCGCCAGCAGCCAAGTCGAAGCGCCGGGTGAAAAACTGTTTTTT. Translating gives CASSQVEAPGEKLFF.

The CDR3 DNA sequence: TGTGCCAGCAGTTACGGACAGGGGGATGCCGGGGAGCTGTTTTTT. It codes for CASSYGQGDAGELFF. The chain links TRBV6-6 to TRBJ2-2; 10 bases agree with TRBD1. The J segment lost 6 bases and the V segment lost 2 bases, leaving 3 bases of the junction unmatched. Germline V lookup: CDR1 MNHNY, CDR2 SVGAGI (reference sequence). The CDR3 is 15 amino acids.

The chain employs TRBV5-5 and TRBJ1-6, with a weak D call TRBD1 (6 bases). Germline-derived CDR1 and CDR2 are SGHKS and YYEKEE (reference sequence). V shed 2 bases and J shed 9 bases, with 12 bases lying between them. CDR3 size: 14 residues. CDR3 protein: CASSLQGGGSPLHF. CDR3 bases: TGTGCCAGCAGCTTACAGGGAGGGGGTTCACCCCTCCACTTT. Supplemented by reference TRBV5-5 and TRBJ1-6, the full variable domain reads DAGVTQSPTHLIKTRGQQVTLRCSPISGHKSVSWYQQVLGQGPQFIFQYYEKEERGRGNFPDRFSARQFPNYSSELNVNALLLGDSALYLCASSLQGGGSPLHFGNGTRLTVT.

The chain joins TRBV3-1 (or the pseudogene TRBV3-2) to TRBJ1-1; 7 bases map to TRBD1. The CDR3 spans 15 residues. Germline CDR1 LGHDT, CDR2 YNNKEL (reference sequence). Trimming cost V 5 bases and J 5 bases; bases outside gene matches: 11. The CDR3 coding sequence is TGTGCCAGCAGCAAGGCCACAGGGGCCGGGACTGAAGCTTTCTTT. Translation: CASSKATGAGTEAFF.

The CDR3 protein is CASKRQGAEPQHF. In DNA form, the CDR3 reads TGTGCCAGCAAGCGACAGGGGGCTGAGCCCCAGCATTTT. This sequence joins TRBV2 and TRBJ1-5; 10 bases align to TRBD1. CDR3 length: 13 residues. CDR1 is SNHLY and CDR2 is FYNNEI in the germline V gene. The ends lost 7 bases at V and 8 bases at J; junction bases unmatched: 5.

The rearrangement links TRBV6-5 to TRBJ1-6, with a tentative D call TRBD1 (5 bases). Germline lookup yields CDR1 MNHEY and CDR2 SVGAGI. Between the trimmed V and J ends, which lost 7 bases and 7 bases, there was a span of 17 bases. This CDR3 has 15 amino acids. The CDR3: CASKEEEGRNSPLHF. Here the CDR3 DNA reads TGTGCCAGCAAGGAAGAAGAGGGGAGGAATTCACCCCTCCACTTT.

J is TRBJ1-1 and V is TRBV19; no reliable D call. This CDR3 is built from 11 residues. V gave up 8 bases and J gave up 7 bases, with 11 bases separating them. Per germline, CDR1 LNHDA and CDR2 SQIVND (reference sequence). CDR3 bases: TGTGCCAGTCCAGAGGCTGATGAAGCTTTCTTT. Protein: CASPEADEAFF.

The rearrangement uses TRBV27 and TRBJ2-1; maybe TRBD2 (6 bases). V was shortened by 2 bases and J by 0 bases, with 8 bases between the two germline ends. Looked up from germline, CDR1 is MNHEY and CDR2 is SMNVEV (reference sequence). CDR3 length: 15 amino acids. Here the CDR3 reads CASSLTGDSYNEQFF. The CDR3 DNA is TGTGCCAGCAGTTTAACGGGAGACTCCTACAATGAGCAGTTCTTC.

The chain carries TRBV7-8 and TRBJ2-7; D perhaps matches TRBD1 (7 bases). The CDR3 totals 14 residues. V was trimmed by 1 base and J by 4 bases, leaving 11 bases between them. Looked up from germline, CDR1 is SGHVS and CDR2 is FQNEAQ. The DNA of the CDR3 is TGTGCCAGCAGCTTAGGGGGGGACAGTTACGAGCAGTACTTC. This encodes CASSLGGDSYEQYF.

This clone came up a few times. The DNA of the CDR3 is TGTGCCAGCAGCTGGGGCACGGACTCTGGAAACACCATATATTTT. Translation: CASSWGTDSGNTIYF. The chain joins TRBV7-9 to TRBJ1-3, with a tentative D call TRBD1 (5 bases). V was shortened by 4 bases and J by 0 bases, with 10 bases between the two germline ends. The CDR3 consists of 15 residues. Germline V CDR1 and CDR2: SEHNR, FQNEAQ (reference sequence).

This clone was picked up a small number of times. The DNA for the CDR3 is TGTGCCAGCAGCTGGGCGGGGGGCGCCTCCTACGAGCAGTACTTC. The encoded protein is CASSWAGGASYEQYF. The genes are TRBV28 and TRBJ2-7; 8 bases are shared with TRBD2. V gave up 6 bases and J gave up 0 bases; unmatched junction bases: 7. The germline V gene has CDR1 MDHEN and CDR2 SYDVKM. The CDR3 has 15 amino acids.

The chain uses TRBV15 and TRBJ2-6, with 7 bases lining up with TRBD1. Germline V gene data show CDR1 as LNHNV and CDR2 as YYDKDF (reference sequence). V was pared by 1 base and J by 0 bases, with 6 bases of the junction left unmatched. The CDR3 length is 18 residues. The CDR3 sequence is CATSRVDRAFSGANVLTF. The DNA of the CDR3 is TGTGCCACCAGCAGAGTCGACAGGGCCTTCTCTGGGGCCAACGTCCTGACTTTC.

This chain joins TRBV3-1 (or the pseudogene TRBV3-2) and TRBJ2-5; D remains unclear. This CDR3 is 16 amino acids long. Trimming removed 1 base at V and 1 base at J, with 13 bases between. Germline CDR1 is LGHDT and CDR2 is YNNKEL (reference sequence). CDR3 nucleotides: TGTGCCAGCAGCCAAGTTCGAGTTTCAAGCCAAGAGACCCAGTACTTC. Translated, it gives CASSQVRVSSQETQYF.